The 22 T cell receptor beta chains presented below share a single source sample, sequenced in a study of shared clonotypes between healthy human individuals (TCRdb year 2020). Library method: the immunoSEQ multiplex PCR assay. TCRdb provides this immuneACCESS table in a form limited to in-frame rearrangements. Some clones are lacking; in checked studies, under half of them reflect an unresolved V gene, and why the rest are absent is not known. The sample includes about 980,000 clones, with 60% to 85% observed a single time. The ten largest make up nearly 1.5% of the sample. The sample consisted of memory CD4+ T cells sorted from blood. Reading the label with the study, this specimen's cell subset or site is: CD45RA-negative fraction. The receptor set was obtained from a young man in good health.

Here the CDR3 reads CASKDGGPGNEQYF. The CDR3 DNA is TGTGCCAGCAAGGACGGAGGGCCAGGGAACGAGCAGTACTTC. This chain joins TRBV21-1 and TRBJ2-7; the table's D call, TRBD2, has no DNA check behind it. TRBV21-1 is a pseudogene locus. This CDR3 is built from 14 residues.

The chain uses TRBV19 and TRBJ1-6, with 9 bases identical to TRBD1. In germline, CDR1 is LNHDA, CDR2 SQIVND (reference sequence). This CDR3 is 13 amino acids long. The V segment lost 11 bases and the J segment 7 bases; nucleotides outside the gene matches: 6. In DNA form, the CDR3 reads TGTGCCGCGACGACAGGGGGAAATTCACCCCTCCACTTT. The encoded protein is CAATTGGNSPLHF.

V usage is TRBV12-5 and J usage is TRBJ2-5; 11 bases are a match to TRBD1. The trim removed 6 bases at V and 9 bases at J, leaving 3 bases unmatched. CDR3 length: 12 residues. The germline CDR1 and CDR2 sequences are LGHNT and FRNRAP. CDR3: CASGRDRGSQYF. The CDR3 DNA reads TGTGCTAGTGGACGGGACAGGGGGTCCCAGTACTTC.

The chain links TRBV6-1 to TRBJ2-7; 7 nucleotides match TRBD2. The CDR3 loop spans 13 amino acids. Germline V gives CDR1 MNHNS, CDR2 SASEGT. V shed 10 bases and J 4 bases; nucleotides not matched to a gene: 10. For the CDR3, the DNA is TGTGCCACCCTCGGACTAGTCCCTTACGAGCAGTACTTC. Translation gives CATLGLVPYEQYF.

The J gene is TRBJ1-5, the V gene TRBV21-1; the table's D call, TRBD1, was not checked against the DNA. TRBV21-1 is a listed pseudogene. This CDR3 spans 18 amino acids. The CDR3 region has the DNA TGTGCCAGCAGCAAAGTGGACAAGTTCTTTGCTAGCAATCAGCCCCAGCATTTT. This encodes CASSKVDKFFASNQPQHF.

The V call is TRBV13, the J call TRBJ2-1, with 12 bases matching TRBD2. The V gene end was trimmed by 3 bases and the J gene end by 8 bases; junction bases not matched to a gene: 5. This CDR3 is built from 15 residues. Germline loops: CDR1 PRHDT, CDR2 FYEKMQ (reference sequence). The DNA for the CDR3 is TGTGCCAGCAGCTTCCTAGCGGGGGGGCCCTATGAGCAGTTCTTC. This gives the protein CASSFLAGGPYEQFF.

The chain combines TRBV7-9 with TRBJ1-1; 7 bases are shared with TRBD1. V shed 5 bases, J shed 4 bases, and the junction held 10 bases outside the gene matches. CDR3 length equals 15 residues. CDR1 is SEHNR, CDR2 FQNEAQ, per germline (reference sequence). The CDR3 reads CASSPDGRGVTEAFF. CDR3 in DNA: TGTGCCAGCAGCCCCGACGGCAGGGGGGTCACTGAAGCTTTCTTT.

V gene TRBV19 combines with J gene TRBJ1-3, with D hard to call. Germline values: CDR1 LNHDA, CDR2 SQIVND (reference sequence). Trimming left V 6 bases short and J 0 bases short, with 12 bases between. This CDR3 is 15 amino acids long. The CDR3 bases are TGTGCCAGTAGCCGACCGACGGTCTCTGGAAACACCATATATTTT. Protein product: CASSRPTVSGNTIYF.

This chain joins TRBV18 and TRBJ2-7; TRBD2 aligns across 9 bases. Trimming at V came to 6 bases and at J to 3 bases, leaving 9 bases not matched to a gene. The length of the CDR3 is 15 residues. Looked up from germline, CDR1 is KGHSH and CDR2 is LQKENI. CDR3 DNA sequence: TGTGCCAGCTCTCCTATAGCGGGAGAAGGCTACGAGCAGTACTTC. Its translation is CASSPIAGEGYEQYF.

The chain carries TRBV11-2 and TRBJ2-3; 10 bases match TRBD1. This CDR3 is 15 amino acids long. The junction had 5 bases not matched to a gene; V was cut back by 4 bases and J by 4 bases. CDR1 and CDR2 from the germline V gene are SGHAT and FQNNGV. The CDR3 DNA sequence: TGTGCCAGCAGCTCCCGGACAGGGGGTGCAGATACGCAGTATTTT. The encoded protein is CASSSRTGGADTQYF.

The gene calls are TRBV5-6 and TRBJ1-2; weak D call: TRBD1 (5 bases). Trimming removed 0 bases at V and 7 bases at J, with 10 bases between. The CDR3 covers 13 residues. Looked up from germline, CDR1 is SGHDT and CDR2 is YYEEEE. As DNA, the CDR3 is TGTGCCAGCAGCTTGGACAGGCGGGTTGGCTACACCTTC. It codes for CASSLDRRVGYTF.

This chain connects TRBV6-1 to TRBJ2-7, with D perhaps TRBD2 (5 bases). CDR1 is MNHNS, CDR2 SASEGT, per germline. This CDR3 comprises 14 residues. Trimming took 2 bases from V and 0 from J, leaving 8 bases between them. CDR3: CASSERGHSYEQYF. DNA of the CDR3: TGTGCCAGCAGTGAAAGAGGGCACTCCTACGAGCAGTACTTC.

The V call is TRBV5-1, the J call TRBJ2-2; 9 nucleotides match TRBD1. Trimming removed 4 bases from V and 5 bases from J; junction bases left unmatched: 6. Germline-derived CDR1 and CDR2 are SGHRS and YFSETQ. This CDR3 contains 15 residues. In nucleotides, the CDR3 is TGCGCCAGCAGCGTACAGGGGGCTGAGACCGGGGAGCTGTTTTTT. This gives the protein CASSVQGAETGELFF.

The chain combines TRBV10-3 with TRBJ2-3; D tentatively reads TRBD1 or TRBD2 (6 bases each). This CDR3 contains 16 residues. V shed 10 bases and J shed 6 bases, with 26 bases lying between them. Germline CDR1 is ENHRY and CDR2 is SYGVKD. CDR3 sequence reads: CATTKGGADPRDTQYF. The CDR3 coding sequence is TGTGCCACAACAAAGGGGGGAGCGGACCCCCGGGATACGCAGTATTTT.

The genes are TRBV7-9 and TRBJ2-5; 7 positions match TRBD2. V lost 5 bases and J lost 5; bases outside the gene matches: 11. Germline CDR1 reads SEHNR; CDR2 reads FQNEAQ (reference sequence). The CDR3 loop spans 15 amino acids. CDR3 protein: CASSPGLGFTETQYF. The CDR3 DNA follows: TGTGCCAGCAGCCCCGGACTAGGATTTACGGAGACCCAGTACTTC.

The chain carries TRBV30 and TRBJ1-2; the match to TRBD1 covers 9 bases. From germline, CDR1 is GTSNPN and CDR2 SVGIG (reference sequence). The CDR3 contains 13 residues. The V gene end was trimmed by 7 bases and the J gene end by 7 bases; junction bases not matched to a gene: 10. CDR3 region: CASRAGTGTGYTF. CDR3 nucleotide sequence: TGTGCCTCCCGAGCCGGGACAGGGACTGGCTACACCTTC.

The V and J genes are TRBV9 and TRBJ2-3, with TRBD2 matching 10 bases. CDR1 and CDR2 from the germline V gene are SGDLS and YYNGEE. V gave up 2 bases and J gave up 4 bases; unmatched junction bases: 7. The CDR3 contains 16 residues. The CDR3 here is CASSVRLAGAPDTQYF. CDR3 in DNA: TGTGCCAGCAGCGTCCGGCTAGCGGGGGCTCCAGATACGCAGTATTTT.

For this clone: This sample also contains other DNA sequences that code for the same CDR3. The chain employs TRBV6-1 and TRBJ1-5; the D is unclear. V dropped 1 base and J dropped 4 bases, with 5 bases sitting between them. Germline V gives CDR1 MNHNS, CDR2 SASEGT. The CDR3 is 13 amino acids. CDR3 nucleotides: TGTGCCAGCAGTGAAGGGCGAAATCAGCCCCAGCATTTT. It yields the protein CASSEGRNQPQHF.

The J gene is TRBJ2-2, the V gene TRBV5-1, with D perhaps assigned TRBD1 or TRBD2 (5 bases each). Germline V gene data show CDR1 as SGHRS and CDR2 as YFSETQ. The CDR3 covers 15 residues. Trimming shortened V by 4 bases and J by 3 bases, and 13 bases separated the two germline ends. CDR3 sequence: CASSPPGRYTGELFF. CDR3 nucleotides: TGCGCCAGCAGCCCACCGGGACGGTACACCGGGGAGCTGTTTTTT.

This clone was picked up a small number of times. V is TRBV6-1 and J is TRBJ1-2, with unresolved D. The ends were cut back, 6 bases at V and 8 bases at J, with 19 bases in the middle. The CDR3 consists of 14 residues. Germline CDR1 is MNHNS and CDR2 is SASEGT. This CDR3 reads CASSPREGTRGYTF. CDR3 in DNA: TGTGCCAGCAGCCCTCGGGAGGGTACCCGCGGCTACACCTTC.

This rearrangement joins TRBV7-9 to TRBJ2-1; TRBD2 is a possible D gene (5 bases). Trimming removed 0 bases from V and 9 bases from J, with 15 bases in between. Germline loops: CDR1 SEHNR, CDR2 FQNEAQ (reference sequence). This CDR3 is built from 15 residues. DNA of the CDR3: TGTGCCAGCAGCTTAGCCCTGGGAGTTGGCCCTGAGCAGTTCTTC. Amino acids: CASSLALGVGPEQFF.

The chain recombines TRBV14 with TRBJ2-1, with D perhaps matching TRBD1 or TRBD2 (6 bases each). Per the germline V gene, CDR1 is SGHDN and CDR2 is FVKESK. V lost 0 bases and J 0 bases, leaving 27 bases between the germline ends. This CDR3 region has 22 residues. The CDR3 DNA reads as TGTGCCAGCAGCCAAGATTTCGGGGGACAAGATTACCTTGGAAGCTCCTACAATGAGCAGTTCTTC. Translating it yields CASSQDFGGQDYLGSSYNEQFF.